Listed here are 18 T cell receptor beta chains from one sample, sequenced in a study of blood T cells in healthy people across ages. A J-beta primer mix and a sample-barcoded 5' primer were used in a second PCR of roughly 6 to 11 cycles. TCRdb re-called the 5' RACE reads with MiXCR, one entry per CDR3 protein. The sample records some 370,000 distinct CDR3 sequences, about 49% being singletons. The sample comprised blood. The receptors derive from a man aged 60-69 years in good health.

The table lists this clonotype with a count of one. The chain recombines TRBV7-8 with TRBJ2-5; the match to TRBD2 covers 11 bases. This CDR3 is 19 amino acids long. The V gene's germline CDR1 is SGHVS and CDR2 FQNEAQ. V lost 0 bases, J lost 5 bases, and 14 bases stayed unmatched. The CDR3 DNA reads as TGTGCCAGCAGCTTAGCGTGGGGACTAGCGGAACCTGGTTCGGAGACCCAGTACTTC. Amino acid sequence: CASSLAWGLAEPGSETQYF.

The chain has TRBV4-1 and TRBJ2-7; possible D gene TRBD2, 6 bases. This CDR3 region has 16 residues. V lost 0 bases and J 3 bases, leaving 15 bases between the germline ends. CDR1 is MGHRA, CDR2 YSYEKL, per germline. The DNA for the CDR3 is TGCGCCAGCAGCCAAGATCGGGGAGGCGGCTTCTACGAGCAGTACTTC. Translation: CASSQDRGGGFYEQYF.

V and J are TRBV6-2 or TRBV6-3 and TRBJ2-3; 14 nucleotides agree with TRBD2. The CDR3 spans 18 residues. The V gene's germline CDR1 is MNHEY and CDR2 SVGEGT. The V gene end was trimmed by 4 bases and the J gene end by 4 bases; junction bases not matched to a gene: 10. In DNA, the CDR3 is TGTGCCAGCAGTTCCTCGGGACTAGCGGGAGTCCTGGCAGATACGCAGTATTTT. This translates into CASSSSGLAGVLADTQYF.

The gene calls are TRBV7-2 and TRBJ2-6; a possible D gene is TRBD2 (7 bases). The V gene lost 3 bases and the J gene lost 2 bases, with 11 bases spanning the gap. CDR1 and CDR2 (germline): SGHTA, FQGNSA. The CDR3 extends over 16 amino acids. CDR3 nucleotides: TGTGCCAGCAGCTTGGTAGGGGGGGCTGGGGCCAACGTCCTGACTTTC. Amino acids: CASSLVGGAGANVLTF. Full variable domain (rest looked up from reference TRBV7-2 and TRBJ2-6): GAGVSQSPSNKVTEKGKDVELRCDPISGHTALYWYRQSLGQGLEFLIYFQGNSAPDKSGLPSDRFSAERTGGSVSTLTIQRTQQEDSAVYLCASSLVGGAGANVLTFGAGSRLTVL.

This clonotype showed up just a few times. The chain couples TRBV4-1 to TRBJ2-7; D is uncertain. The CDR3 extends over 14 amino acids. Germline CDR1 and CDR2: MGHRA and YSYEKL. V lost 0 bases and J lost 2, with 8 bases in between. The CDR3 loop is CASSQDLGTYEQYF. CDR3 nucleotide sequence: TGCGCCAGCAGCCAAGATTTGGGCACCTACGAGCAGTACTTC.

The rearrangement joins TRBV27 to TRBJ2-2; 7 bases agree with TRBD1. Germline lookup yields CDR1 MNHEY and CDR2 SMNVEV (reference sequence). This CDR3 comprises 16 residues. The ends lost 7 bases at V and 6 bases at J; junction bases unmatched: 14. CDR3 in DNA: TGTGCCAGCAAGAGGGAACAGGGGTCTTTCCCCGGGGAGCTGTTTTTT. Its protein product is CASKREQGSFPGELFF.

Only a few counts were recorded for this clonotype. The CDR3 DNA is TGCAGCGTTGTTAAGCGGGGGAGGACAGATACGCAGTATTTT. It encodes CSVVKRGRTDTQYF. The gene calls are TRBV29-1 and TRBJ2-3, with 8 bases lining up with TRBD2. V shed 4 bases and J 3 bases; nucleotides not matched to a gene: 6. The germline V gene has CDR1 SQVTM and CDR2 ANQGSEA. This CDR3 has 14 residues.

The chain is built from TRBV6-5 and TRBJ2-5, with 7 bases lining up with TRBD1. This CDR3 region has 16 residues. CDR1 and CDR2 (germline): MNHEY, SVGAGI. With 0 bases clipped from V and 0 bases from J, the junction kept 4 bases outside the gene matches. The DNA for the CDR3 is TGTGCCAGCAGTTACTCCGCCAGGGGGAACCAAGAGACCCAGTACTTC. Translated: CASSYSARGNQETQYF.

The chain combines TRBV5-1 with TRBJ2-1; D not certain. Trimming stripped 0 bases from V and 0 bases from J, with 7 bases between. CDR3 length: 15 amino acids. Germline CDR1 SGHRS, CDR2 YFSETQ. In DNA form, the CDR3 reads TGCGCCAGCAGCTTGGTACCTTACTCCTACAATGAGCAGTTCTTC. It yields the protein CASSLVPYSYNEQFF.

This clonotype has a count of ten or more. The chain links TRBV4-3 to TRBJ2-7; 8 nucleotides match TRBD2. This CDR3 is built from 18 residues. CDR1 LGHNA and CDR2 YSLEER come from the germline V gene. After removal of 1 base from V and 1 base from J, the junction contained 12 bases not matched to a gene. CDR3 in DNA: TGCGCCAGCAGCCAAGTCCATATCAGCGGGAGTGGTTCCTACGAGCAGTACTTC. Protein product: CASSQVHISGSGSYEQYF.

The chain is built from TRBV29-1 and TRBJ1-5; 7 nucleotides line up with TRBD1. The CDR3 has 12 amino acids. The V gene end was trimmed by 7 bases and the J gene end by 3 bases; junction bases not matched to a gene: 3. Per germline, CDR1 SQVTM and CDR2 ANQGSEA. DNA for the CDR3: TGCAGCGCGGGACAGAACAATCAGCCCCAGCATTTT. Protein sequence: CSAGQNNQPQHF. The full variable domain, in which reference TRBV29-1 and TRBJ1-5 provide the parts outside the CDR3, is SAVISQKPSRDICQRGTSLTIQCQVDSQVTMMFWYRQQPGQSLTLIATANQGSEATYESGFVIDKFPISRPNLTFSTLTVSNMSPEDSSIYLCSAGQNNQPQHFGDGTRLSIL.

The J gene is TRBJ2-1, the V gene TRBV15, with D possibly matching TRBD2 (5 bases). The CDR3 covers 15 residues. The germline CDR1 and CDR2 sequences are LNHNV and YYDKDF (reference sequence). Trimming shortened V by 1 base and J by 2 bases, and 9 bases separated the two germline ends. CDR3 loop: CATSRGPGTYNEQFF. CDR3 DNA sequence: TGTGCCACCAGCAGAGGACCGGGGACCTACAATGAGCAGTTCTTC.

The table lists this clonotype with a few counts. This may arise from a read error, as a much more abundant clone is one base away. This chain connects TRBV29-1 to TRBJ2-1; TRBD2 aligns across 12 bases. The last part of the DNA fits TRBJ2-7 better; the J call may be wrong. CDR1 is SQVTM, CDR2 ANQGSEA, per germline. CDR3 length equals 15 residues. The CDR3 region has the DNA TGCAGCGTTGTCGGCGGACTAGCGGGACACAATGAGCAGTACTTC. Amino acids: CSVVGGLAGHNEQYF.

With regard to this clonotype: A clone one base away is much larger, so this may be a read error. V usage is TRBV5-1 and J usage is TRBJ2-5; 9 nucleotides match TRBD1. CDR3 length equals 15 residues. V was pared by 2 bases and J by 11 bases, with 13 bases of the junction left unmatched. CDR1 is SGHRS, CDR2 YFSETQ, per germline. The CDR3 nucleotides are TGCGCCAGCAGCTTTGAGGACAGGGGAATAGATGAGCAGTACTTC. Translation: CASSFEDRGIDEQYF.

This chain connects TRBV29-1 to TRBJ1-2; D may be TRBD1 (6 bases). Germline loops: CDR1 SQVTM, CDR2 ANQGSEA. Trimming removed 4 bases from V and 8 bases from J, with 14 bases in between. The CDR3 is 12 amino acids. CDR3 loop: CSVVMGARGYTF. DNA for the CDR3: TGCAGCGTTGTAATGGGGGCGCGGGGCTACACCTTC.

There are a few counts of this clonotype. The rearrangement uses TRBV19 and TRBJ2-6; D is unresolved. The CDR3 is 14 amino acids. Trimming left V 3 bases short and J 0 bases short, with 3 bases between. Looked up from germline, CDR1 is LNHDA and CDR2 is SQIVND (reference sequence). The CDR3 is CASSMSSGANVLTF. The DNA for the CDR3 is TGTGCCAGTAGTATGAGCTCTGGGGCCAACGTCCTGACTTTC.

The V and J genes are TRBV2 and TRBJ2-4; D uncertain. CDR1 SNHLY and CDR2 FYNNEI come from the germline V gene. This CDR3 contains 10 residues. V was trimmed by 2 bases and J by 15 bases, leaving 8 bases between them. The CDR3 region has the DNA TGTGCCAGCAGTGAACGGGCTTGGTACTTC. Amino acids: CASSERAWYF.

The chain joins TRBV19 to TRBJ2-3; 9 nucleotides line up with TRBD2. The CDR3 has 15 amino acids. V shed 3 bases, J shed 0 bases, and the junction held 1 base outside the gene matches. The V gene's germline CDR1 is LNHDA and CDR2 SQIVND (reference sequence). The CDR3 nucleotides read TGTGCCAGTAGTATTGCGGGAGGGAGCACAGATACGCAGTATTTT. It codes for CASSIAGGSTDTQYF.